This TCR beta chain was identified during a study of shared clonotypes between healthy human individuals. The V and J ends lost 8 bases and 8 bases, in that order; junction bases with no gene match: 15. This CDR3 comprises 16 residues. Germline V CDR1 and CDR2: ENHRY, SYGVKD. For this clone: Its antigen is undetermined.

Study-wide results and caveats: Non-shared clonotypes displayed generation probabilities falling below those of clonotypes present in all four donors. A limitation of the genetic and exposure-history diversity represented arose from few donors.

The repertoire was sequenced with immunoSEQ multiplex PCR; TCRdb's copy has only in-frame clones and lacks some. The table shows about 1.5 million clones, with 95% to 99% occurring only once. Sequencing was done on a sample of naive CD4+ T cells sorted from blood. Subset noted: CD45RA+ positively selected. J is TRBJ2-2 and V is TRBV10-3; 9 bases fit TRBD2. This clonotype originated in a man aged 30 to 45 in good health. The CDR3 region is CAIGQTSGNNGGELFF. The CDR3 DNA reads as TGTGCCATCGGGCAGACTAGCGGCAATAATGGGGGGGAGCTGTTTTTT.